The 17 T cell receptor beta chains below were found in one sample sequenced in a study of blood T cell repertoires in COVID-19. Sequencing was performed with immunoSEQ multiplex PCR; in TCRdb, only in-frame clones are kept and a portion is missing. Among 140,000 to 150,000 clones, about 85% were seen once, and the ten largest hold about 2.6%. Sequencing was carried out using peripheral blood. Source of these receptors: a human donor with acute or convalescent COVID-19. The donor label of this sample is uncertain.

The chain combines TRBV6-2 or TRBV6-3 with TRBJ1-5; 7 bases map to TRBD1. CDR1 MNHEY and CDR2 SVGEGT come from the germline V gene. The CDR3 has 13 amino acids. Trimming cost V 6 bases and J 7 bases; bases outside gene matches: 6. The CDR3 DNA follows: TGTGCCAGCAGCCGACAGGGTTTACAGCCCCAGCATTTT. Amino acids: CASSRQGLQPQHF.

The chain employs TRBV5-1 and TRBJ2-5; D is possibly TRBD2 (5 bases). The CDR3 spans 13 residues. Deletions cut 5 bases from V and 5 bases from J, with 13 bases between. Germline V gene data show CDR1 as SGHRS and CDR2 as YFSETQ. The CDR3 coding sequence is TGCGCCAGCAGTTCGAGGGTCGGGGAGACCCAGTACTTC. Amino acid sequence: CASSSRVGETQYF. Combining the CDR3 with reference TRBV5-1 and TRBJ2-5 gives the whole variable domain KAGVTQTPRYLIKTRGQQVTLSCSPISGHRSVSWYQQTPGQGLQFLFEYFSETQRNKGNFPGRFSGRQFSNSRSEMNVSTLELGDSALYLCASSSRVGETQYFGPGTRLLVL.

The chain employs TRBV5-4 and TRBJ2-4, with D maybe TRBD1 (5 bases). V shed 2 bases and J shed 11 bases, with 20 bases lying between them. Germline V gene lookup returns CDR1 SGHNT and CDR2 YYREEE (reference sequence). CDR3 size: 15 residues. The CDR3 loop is CASSFKSAGSLLQYF. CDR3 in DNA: TGTGCCAGCAGCTTCAAATCGGCAGGGTCCCTTCTTCAGTACTTC.

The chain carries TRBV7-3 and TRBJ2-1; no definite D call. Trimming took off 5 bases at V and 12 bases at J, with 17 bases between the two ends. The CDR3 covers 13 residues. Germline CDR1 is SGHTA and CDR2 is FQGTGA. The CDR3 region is CASSPTDDGLQFF. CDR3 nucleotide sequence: TGTGCCAGCAGCCCAACCGATGATGGCCTGCAGTTCTTC. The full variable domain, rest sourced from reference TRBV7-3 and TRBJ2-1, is GAGVSQTPSNKVTEKGKYVELRCDPISGHTALYWYRQSLGQGPEFLIYFQGTGAADDSGLPNDRFFAVRPEGSVSTLKIQRTERGDSAVYLCASSPTDDGLQFFGPGTRLTVL.

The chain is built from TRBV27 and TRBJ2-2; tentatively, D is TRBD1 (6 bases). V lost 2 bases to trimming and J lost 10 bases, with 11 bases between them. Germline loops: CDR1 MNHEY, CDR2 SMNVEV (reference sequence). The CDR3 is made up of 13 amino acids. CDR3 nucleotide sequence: TGTGCCAGCAGTTTAGGGGGCAGCGTGGAGCTGTTTTTT. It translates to CASSLGGSVELFF.

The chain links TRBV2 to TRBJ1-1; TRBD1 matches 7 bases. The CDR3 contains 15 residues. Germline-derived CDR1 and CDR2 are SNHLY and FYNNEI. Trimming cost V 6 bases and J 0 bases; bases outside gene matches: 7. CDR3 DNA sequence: TGTGCCAGCAGCAATGAACAGGGGATGAACACTGAAGCTTTCTTT. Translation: CASSNEQGMNTEAFF.

The CDR3 nucleotides read TGTGCCAGCAGCGGCCTTGGGGGGAAAGGGTCTGAAGCTTTCTTT. It encodes CASSGLGGKGSEAFF. V is TRBV7-2 and J is TRBJ1-1, with D maybe TRBD1 (5 bases). The CDR3 has 15 amino acids. V gave up 5 bases and J gave up 6 bases, with 19 bases separating them. CDR1 SGHTA and CDR2 FQGNSA come from the germline V gene.

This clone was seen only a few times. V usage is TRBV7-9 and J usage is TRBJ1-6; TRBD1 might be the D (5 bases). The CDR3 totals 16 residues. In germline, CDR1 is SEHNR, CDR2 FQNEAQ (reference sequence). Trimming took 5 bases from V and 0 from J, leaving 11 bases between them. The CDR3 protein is CASSPGGSSYNSPLHF. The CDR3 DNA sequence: TGTGCCAGCAGCCCGGGGGGGAGCTCCTATAATTCACCCCTCCACTTT.

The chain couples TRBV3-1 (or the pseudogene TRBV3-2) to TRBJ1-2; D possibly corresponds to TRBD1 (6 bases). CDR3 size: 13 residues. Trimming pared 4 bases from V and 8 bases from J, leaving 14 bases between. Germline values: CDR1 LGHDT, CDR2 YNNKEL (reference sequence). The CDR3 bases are TGTGCCAGCAGCCGGGCAGGGGTGGACGGCTACACCTTC. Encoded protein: CASSRAGVDGYTF.

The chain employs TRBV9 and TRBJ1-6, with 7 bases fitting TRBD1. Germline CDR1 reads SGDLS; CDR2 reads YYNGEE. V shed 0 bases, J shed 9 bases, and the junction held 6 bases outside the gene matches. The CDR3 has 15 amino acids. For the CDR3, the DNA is TGTGCCAGCAGCGTAGATGGCAGGGGGGCTTCACCCCTCCACTTT. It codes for CASSVDGRGASPLHF.

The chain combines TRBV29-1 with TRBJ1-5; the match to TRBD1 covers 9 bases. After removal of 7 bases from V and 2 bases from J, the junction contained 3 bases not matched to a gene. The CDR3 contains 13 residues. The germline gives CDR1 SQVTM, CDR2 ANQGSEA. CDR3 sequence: CSARDRGNQPQHF. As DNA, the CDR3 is TGCAGCGCCCGGGACAGGGGCAATCAGCCCCAGCATTTT.

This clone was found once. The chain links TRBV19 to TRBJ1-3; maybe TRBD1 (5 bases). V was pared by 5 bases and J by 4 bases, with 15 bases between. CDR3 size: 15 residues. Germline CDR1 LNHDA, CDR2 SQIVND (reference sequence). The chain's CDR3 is CASSYAGGEGNTIYF. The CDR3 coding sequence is TGTGCCAGTAGTTACGCCGGGGGAGAAGGAAACACCATATATTTT.

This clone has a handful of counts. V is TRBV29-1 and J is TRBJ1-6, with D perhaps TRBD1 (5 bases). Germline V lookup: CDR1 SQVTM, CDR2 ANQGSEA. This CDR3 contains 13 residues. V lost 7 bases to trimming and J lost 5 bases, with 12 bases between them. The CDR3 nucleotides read TGCAGCGCCCGGCAGGGCGATAATTCACCCCTCCACTTT. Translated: CSARQGDNSPLHF.

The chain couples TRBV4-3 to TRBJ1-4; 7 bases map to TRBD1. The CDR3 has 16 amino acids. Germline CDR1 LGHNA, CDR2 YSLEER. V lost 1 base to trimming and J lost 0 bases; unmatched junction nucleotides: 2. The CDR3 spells CASSQGDRATNEKLFF. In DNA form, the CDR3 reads TGCGCCAGCAGCCAAGGGGACAGAGCAACTAATGAAAAACTGTTTTTT.

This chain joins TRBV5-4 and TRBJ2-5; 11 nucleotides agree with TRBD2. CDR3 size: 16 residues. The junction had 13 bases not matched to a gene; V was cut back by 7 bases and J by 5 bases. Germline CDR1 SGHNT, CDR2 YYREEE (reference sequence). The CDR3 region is CASRGGSGRARETQYF. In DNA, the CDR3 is TGTGCCAGCCGGGGGGGTAGCGGGAGGGCCCGGGAGACCCAGTACTTC.

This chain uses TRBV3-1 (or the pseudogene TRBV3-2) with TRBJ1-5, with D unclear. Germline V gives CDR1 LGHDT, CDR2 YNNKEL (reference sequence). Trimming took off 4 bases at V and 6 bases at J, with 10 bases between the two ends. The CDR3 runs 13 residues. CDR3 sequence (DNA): TGTGCCAGCAGCCCGAACGCGGGTCAGCCCCAGCATTTT. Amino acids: CASSPNAGQPQHF.

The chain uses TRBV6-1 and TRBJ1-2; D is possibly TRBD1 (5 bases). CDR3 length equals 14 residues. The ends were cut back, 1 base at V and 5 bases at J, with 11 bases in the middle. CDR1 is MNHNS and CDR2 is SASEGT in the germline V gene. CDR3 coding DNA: TGTGCCAGCAGTGAAGAGGCAGGGAGGTATGGCTACACCTTC. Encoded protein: CASSEEAGRYGYTF.